This T cell receptor beta chain is from a study of cytotoxic CD8 clonotypes in ibrutinib-treated CLL. TCRdb's table, derived via immunoSEQ multiplex PCR, lists solely in-frame clones and lacks some. This table has 53,000 or so clones, approximately 50% appearing once. Germline CDR1 reads MNHEY; CDR2 reads SMNVEV (reference sequence). Trimming took 0 bases from V and 0 from J, leaving 23 bases between them. The CDR3 has 20 residues. Source: PBMCs, taken at disease progression, from a patient treated with ibrutinib. The V and J genes are TRBV27 and TRBJ1-2; no definite D call. The TCR sequence derives from a human donor with chronic lymphocytic leukemia. CDR3 DNA: TGTGCCAGCAGTTTATCGACCGGACCATTAAACGACTTTACTAACTATGGCTACACCTTC. Residues: CASSLSTGPLNDFTNYGYTF.